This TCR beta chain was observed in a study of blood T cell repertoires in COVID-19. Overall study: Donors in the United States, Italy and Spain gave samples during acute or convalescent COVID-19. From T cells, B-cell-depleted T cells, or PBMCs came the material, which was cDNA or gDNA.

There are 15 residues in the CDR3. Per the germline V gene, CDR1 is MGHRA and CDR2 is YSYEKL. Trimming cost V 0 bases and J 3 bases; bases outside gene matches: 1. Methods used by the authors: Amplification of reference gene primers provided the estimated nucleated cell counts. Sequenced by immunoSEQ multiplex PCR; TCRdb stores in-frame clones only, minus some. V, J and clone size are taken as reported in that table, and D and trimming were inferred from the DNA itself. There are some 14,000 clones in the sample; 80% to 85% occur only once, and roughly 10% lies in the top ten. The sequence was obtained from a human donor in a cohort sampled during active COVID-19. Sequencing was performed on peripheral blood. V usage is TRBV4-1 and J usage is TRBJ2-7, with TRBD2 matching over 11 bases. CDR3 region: CASSQEGTSGYEQYF. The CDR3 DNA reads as TGCGCCAGCAGCCAAGAGGGGACTAGCGGCTACGAGCAGTACTTC.